This T cell receptor (beta chain) comes out of a study of blood T cell repertoires in COVID-19. Participants spanned ages about 18 to 100 years and resided in 24 US areas. The germline V gene has CDR1 SGHRS and CDR2 YFSETQ. The CDR3 is 18 residues long. The junction had 8 bases not matched to a gene; V was cut back by 5 bases and J by 1 base. This clone was seen only once. Sequencing used immunoSEQ multiplex PCR; TCRdb keeps in-frame clones, though not all of them. The sample consists of hundreds of thousands of clones, 75% to 90% of them appearing once. The origin of this receptor is a young man who had recovered from COVID-19. Material: PBMCs or T cells enriched from blood (not recorded which). The V and J genes are TRBV5-1 and TRBJ2-5; 16 nucleotides match TRBD2. The CDR3 nucleotides are TGCGCCAGCAGATCGGGACTAGCGGGAGGGCCCTCCCAAGAGACCCAGTACTTC. This codes for CASRSGLAGGPSQETQYF.